The 25 T cell receptor beta chains below were found in one sample sequenced in a study of T cells after somatic rescue of genetic block. The table came from immunoSEQ multiplex PCR; TCRdb's copy has only in-frame clones and leaves some out. Among 9,500 to 15,000 clones, around 70% were seen once, and the ten largest hold about 20%. What was sequenced was peripheral blood mononuclear cells (PBMCs). These receptors originate from a boy aged 5-17 years.

The sample holds a few counts of this clone. The chain has TRBV5-1 and TRBJ2-3; 8 bases are shared with TRBD1. CDR1 and CDR2 (germline): SGHRS, YFSETQ. The CDR3 spans 15 residues. J lost 5 bases, V lost 2 bases, and 7 bases had no gene match. Written as DNA, the CDR3 is TGCGCCAGCAGCTTCGGGACAGGACTACTAGATACGCAGTATTTT. Translation gives CASSFGTGLLDTQYF.

This clone was observed a handful of times. The V call is TRBV30, the J call TRBJ1-1; TRBD1 is a possible D gene (5 bases). V was pared by 7 bases and J by 0 bases, with 27 bases between. The germline V gene has CDR1 GTSNPN and CDR2 SVGIG (reference sequence). This CDR3 has 18 amino acids. Here the CDR3 reads CAFGAPTAKTQMNTEAFF. The DNA of the CDR3 is TGTGCCTTTGGGGCCCCGACAGCGAAGACTCAAATGAACACTGAAGCTTTCTTT.

This clone was detected a few times. The V gene is TRBV7-8, the J gene TRBJ2-7; 7 bases line up with TRBD1. This CDR3 is 14 amino acids long. The ends lost 5 bases at V and 3 bases at J; junction bases unmatched: 7. CDR1 and CDR2 from the germline V gene are SGHVS and FQNEAQ. The CDR3 bases are TGTGCCAGCAGCACCCAGACAGGGTTCTACGAGCAGTACTTC. Translated: CASSTQTGFYEQYF.

The rearrangement links TRBV25-1 to TRBJ2-2; tentatively, D is TRBD2 (6 bases). V lost 5 bases, J lost 7 bases, and 17 bases lay in between. CDR1 and CDR2 from the germline V gene are MGHDK and SYGVNS. The CDR3 loop spans 15 amino acids. CDR3 nucleotide sequence: TGTGCCAGCAGTTGGGTCCGGCCGGGGGACGGGGAGCTGTTTTTT. Residues: CASSWVRPGDGELFF.

In the case of this clone: At one end, the junction sequence differs from germline, possibly due to a read error. The V call is TRBV6-6, the J call TRBJ2-7; 7 bases align to TRBD1. Germline CDR1 is MNHNY and CDR2 is SVGAGI (reference sequence). The CDR3 length is 14 residues. The CDR3 sequence is CAISLDRVRYEQYF. The CDR3 bases are TGTGCCATCAGTTTAGACAGGGTACGGTACGAGCAGTACTTC.

CDR3 protein: CASSPLKGGGQETQYF. CDR3 nucleotides: TGTGCCAGCTCACCACTTAAGGGCGGGGGCCAAGAGACCCAGTACTTC. The chain employs TRBV18 and TRBJ2-5; TRBD2 matches at 7 bases. Per the germline V gene, CDR1 is KGHSH and CDR2 is LQKENI. Trimming removed 1 base from V and 1 base from J; junction bases left unmatched: 6. CDR3 size: 16 residues. The full variable domain, with the rest looked up from reference TRBV18 and TRBJ2-5, is NAGVMQNPRHLVRRRGQEARLRCSPMKGHSHVYWYRQLPEEGLKFMVYLQKENIIDESGMPKERFSAEFPKEGPSILRIQQVVRGDSAAYFCASSPLKGGGQETQYFGPGTRLLVL.

In the case of this clone: The conserved phenylalanine or tryptophan normally closing the CDR3 is absent here, so this likely arose from a read error. The DNA is left out, because the CDR3 cannot be placed on it with certainty; the CDR3 is given as TCRdb lists it. J is TRBJ1-1 and V is TRBV7-9. Per germline, CDR1 SEHNR and CDR2 FQNEAQ (reference sequence). The CDR3 adds up to 9 amino acids, both ends counted. Here the CDR3 reads CASSLGARV.

V is TRBV27 and J is TRBJ2-1; the match to TRBD2 covers 8 bases. The germline gives CDR1 MNHEY, CDR2 SMNVEV (reference sequence). V dropped 4 bases and J dropped 6; count of bases not matched to a gene: 14. CDR3 length: 17 amino acids. The CDR3 spells CASSSVQAGVWSNEQFF. The CDR3 DNA follows: TGTGCCAGCAGTTCGGTCCAAGCGGGAGTCTGGTCCAATGAGCAGTTCTTC.

This chain links TRBV6-5 with TRBJ1-2, with 12 bases aligning to TRBD1. The length of the CDR3 is 15 residues. Unmatched junction bases numbered 10, after V lost 10 bases and J lost 4 bases. CDR1 MNHEY and CDR2 SVGAGI come from the germline V gene. CDR3 in amino acids: CATSYRDRGLYGYTF. The CDR3 DNA sequence: TGTGCCACCTCCTACCGGGACAGGGGGCTCTATGGCTACACCTTC.

This clone has only one observation. V gene TRBV10-2 combines with J gene TRBJ1-6; D unresolved. Trimming removed 4 bases at V and 0 bases at J, with 7 bases between. Germline V CDR1 and CDR2: WSHSY, SAAADI. This CDR3 comprises 15 residues. The CDR3 region is CASSGGSSYNSPLHF. DNA for the CDR3: TGCGCCAGCAGTGGAGGAAGCTCCTATAATTCACCCCTCCACTTT.

V and J are TRBV21-1 and TRBJ2-2; the tabulated D call, TRBD1, remains unverified against the DNA. TRBV21-1 is flagged as a pseudogene. This CDR3 is 14 amino acids long. CDR3 bases: TGTGCCAGCAGCGAACAGGCAAACACCGGGGAGCTGTTTTTT. Protein product: CASSEQANTGELFF.

This sequence joins TRBV25-1 and TRBJ2-1, with TRBD1 matching over 10 bases. This CDR3 comprises 15 residues. CDR1 is MGHDK and CDR2 is SYGVNS in the germline V gene. V lost 4 bases to trimming and J lost 2 bases; unmatched junction nucleotides: 2. The CDR3 nucleotides are TGTGCCAGCAGTGCCGGGACAGGGGCCTACAATGAGCAGTTCTTC. Residues: CASSAGTGAYNEQFF.

By share of the sample, this clone is medium-sized (0.01 to 0.1%). V is TRBV28 and J is TRBJ1-1; 9 nucleotides line up with TRBD1. In germline, CDR1 is MDHEN, CDR2 SYDVKM. The CDR3 contains 16 residues. Trimming at V came to 6 bases and at J to 3 bases, leaving 11 bases not matched to a gene. The DNA for the CDR3 is TGTGCCAGCAGAACATTAACAGGGGGCGGGTACACTGAAGCTTTCTTT. Protein: CASRTLTGGGYTEAFF.

The rearrangement uses TRBV7-3 and TRBJ1-1; unclear D gene. The length of the CDR3 is 13 residues. Germline loops: CDR1 SGHTA, CDR2 FQGTGA. Trimming stripped 3 bases from V and 4 bases from J, with 9 bases between. Here the CDR3 DNA reads TGTGCCAGCAGCTTCGATATATTCACTGAAGCTTTCTTT. This encodes CASSFDIFTEAFF. The variable domain in full, completed from reference TRBV7-3 and TRBJ1-1, reads GAGVSQTPSNKVTEKGKYVELRCDPISGHTALYWYRQSLGQGPEFLIYFQGTGAADDSGLPNDRFFAVRPEGSVSTLKIQRTERGDSAVYLCASSFDIFTEAFFGQGTRLTVV.

The J gene is TRBJ2-1, the V gene TRBV30; 10 nucleotides match TRBD2. This CDR3 spans 17 amino acids. J was trimmed by 9 bases and V by 0 bases; bases with no gene match: 14. The germline CDR1 and CDR2 sequences are GTSNPN and SVGIG (reference sequence). DNA for the CDR3: TGTGCCTGGAGTGTACGGCATTCGGGACTAGCGAAAGGTGAGCAGTTCTTC. This codes for CAWSVRHSGLAKGEQFF.

This clone has a handful of counts. The chain links TRBV5-1 to TRBJ1-4; 11 nucleotides agree with TRBD1. Germline lookup yields CDR1 SGHRS and CDR2 YFSETQ. J lost 7 bases, V lost 4 bases, and 12 bases had no gene match. The CDR3 length is 17 residues. The CDR3 reads CASSTMGQGGGPEKLFF. CDR3 nucleotides: TGCGCCAGCAGCACCATGGGACAGGGGGGAGGTCCTGAAAAACTGTTTTTT.

This clone appeared a few times. The gene calls are TRBV6-1 and TRBJ2-5; 9 bases map to TRBD2. This CDR3 is built from 18 residues. After removal of 4 bases from V and 4 bases from J, the junction contained 16 bases not matched to a gene. Germline V CDR1 and CDR2: MNHNS, SASEGT. The CDR3 spells CASSGGRLAGTTRETQYF. CDR3 coding DNA: TGTGCCAGCAGTGGGGGTCGCCTAGCGGGAACCACACGAGAGACCCAGTACTTC.

This clone was seen only a few times. This rearrangement joins TRBV20-1 to TRBJ2-5; 7 bases are a match to TRBD2. CDR1 and CDR2 (germline): DFQATT, SNEGSKA (reference sequence). This CDR3 spans 11 amino acids. The trim removed 3 bases at V and 5 bases at J, leaving 0 bases unmatched. CDR3 sequence reads: CSARGGETQYF. The CDR3 nucleotides read TGCAGTGCTAGGGGGGGGGAGACCCAGTACTTC.

This chain uses TRBV4-1 with TRBJ2-7, with TRBD1 identical over 8 bases. The CDR3 has 18 amino acids. Germline V gene data show CDR1 as MGHRA and CDR2 as YSYEKL. After removal of 3 bases from V and 1 base from J, the junction contained 14 bases not matched to a gene. The CDR3 nucleotides read TGCGCCAGCAGCCAGAGGATGGGTCAGGGGGCATCATCCTACGAGCAGTACTTC. This gives the protein CASSQRMGQGASSYEQYF.

The table lists this clone with a few counts. This CDR3 is CASNQRGGPSDTQYF. In nucleotides, the CDR3 is TGTGCCAGCAACCAGAGGGGGGGCCCTTCAGATACGCAGTATTTT. V and J are TRBV9 and TRBJ2-3; possible D gene TRBD2, 7 bases. Trimming removed 6 bases from V and 4 bases from J, with 18 bases in between. This CDR3 has 15 amino acids. Germline V gene data show CDR1 as SGDLS and CDR2 as YYNGEE.

Relative to its sample, this clone is medium-sized (0.01 to 0.1%). The chain combines TRBV2 with TRBJ2-7; the D is unclear. Trimming cost V 0 bases and J 9 bases, with 9 bases left between them. The CDR3 spans 12 residues. In germline, CDR1 is SNHLY, CDR2 FYNNEI. CDR3: CASSEAGSLQYF. DNA of the CDR3: TGTGCCAGCAGTGAAGCGGGCAGCCTGCAGTACTTC.

Only one count was recorded for this clone. The J gene is TRBJ2-2, the V gene TRBV30; tentatively, D is TRBD1 or TRBD2 (5 bases each). The CDR3 consists of 13 residues. V was trimmed by 5 bases and J by 3 bases, leaving 10 bases between them. The germline gives CDR1 GTSNPN, CDR2 SVGIG (reference sequence). For the CDR3, the DNA is TGTGCCTGGTTTAGGGACGACACCGGGGAGCTGTTTTTT. It codes for CAWFRDDTGELFF.

V and J are TRBV6-5 and TRBJ1-1; TRBD1 aligns across 7 bases. Germline V gene data show CDR1 as MNHEY and CDR2 as SVGAGI. The CDR3 is made up of 16 amino acids. The V and J ends lost 2 bases and 0 bases, in that order; junction bases with no gene match: 6. CDR3 coding DNA: TGTGCCAGCAGTTACAGGGGGCCCATCATGAACACTGAAGCTTTCTTT. This encodes CASSYRGPIMNTEAFF.

The chain couples TRBV7-9 to TRBJ2-7; D call uncertain. The CDR3 is 11 residues long. From germline, CDR1 is SEHNR and CDR2 FQNEAQ (reference sequence). The V end lost 1 base, the J end lost 4 bases, and 2 bases lay between the germline ends. The CDR3 sequence: CASSLEYEQYF. The CDR3 DNA follows: TGTGCCAGCAGCTTAGAGTACGAGCAGTACTTC.

This clone turned up a few times. This chain uses TRBV7-9 with TRBJ2-7; D is unclear. From germline, CDR1 is SEHNR and CDR2 FQNEAQ (reference sequence). Trimming cost V 4 bases and J 3 bases, with 13 bases left between them. The CDR3 extends over 14 amino acids. As DNA, the CDR3 is TGTGCCAGCAGCTCAAAGACGGATCACTACGAGCAGTACTTC. It encodes CASSSKTDHYEQYF.